These 5 T cell receptor beta chains share one sample of origin, sequenced in a study of shared T cell receptors in the human thymus. Profiling relied on immunoSEQ multiplex PCR, and the TCRdb table lists in-frame clones only, not all of them. The table shows 720,000 or so clones, with around 85% occurring only once. Separately, the same data were catalogued under a study of human thymus T cells.

The specimen was thymocytes. These receptors were taken from a girl under two years old with a congenital heart defect.

V gene TRBV6-1 combines with J gene TRBJ1-6; 8 bases are shared with TRBD1. Looked up from germline, CDR1 is MNHNS and CDR2 is SASEGT. The CDR3 contains 19 residues. V lost 2 bases to trimming and J lost 8 bases; unmatched junction nucleotides: 17. CDR3 amino acids: CASSESQNPQDRVYSPLHF. CDR3 coding DNA: TGTGCCAGCAGTGAAAGCCAAAACCCCCAGGACAGGGTATATTCACCCCTCCACTTT.

This chain links TRBV28 with TRBJ1-1, with D uncertain. With 3 bases removed from V and 5 bases from J, the gap between germline ends came to 22 bases. The germline V gene encodes CDR1 MDHEN and CDR2 SYDVKM. This CDR3 is built from 17 residues. CDR3 region: CASSLPNWPGWRTEAFF. CDR3 coding DNA: TGTGCCAGCAGTTTGCCCAACTGGCCTGGTTGGAGGACTGAAGCTTTCTTT.

The chain employs TRBV9 and TRBJ2-7, with D possibly being TRBD2 (6 bases). The germline CDR1 and CDR2 sequences are SGDLS and YYNGEE. The V end was cut by 6 bases, the J end by 3 bases, with 19 bases between. The CDR3 runs to 15 residues. The chain's CDR3 is CASKPPPGVLYEQYF. CDR3 bases: TGTGCCAGCAAACCCCCCCCGGGAGTCCTCTACGAGCAGTACTTC. The full variable domain, its missing parts supplied by reference TRBV9 and TRBJ2-7, is DSGVTQTPKHLITATGQRVTLRCSPRSGDLSVYWYQQSLDQGLQFLIQYYNGEERAKGNILERFSAQQFPDLHSELNLSSLELGDSALYFCASKPPPGVLYEQYFGPGTRLTVT.

V and J are TRBV28 and TRBJ1-6, with D maybe TRBD1 (5 bases). This CDR3 is 11 amino acids long. CDR1 MDHEN and CDR2 SYDVKM come from the germline V gene. Trimming took off 7 bases at V and 10 bases at J, with 8 bases between the two ends. CDR3 coding DNA: TGTGCCAGCACCCACAGGTCACCCCTCCACTTT. It encodes CASTHRSPLHF. The variable domain in full, completed from reference TRBV28 and TRBJ1-6, reads DVKVTQSSRYLVKRTGEKVFLECVQDMDHENMFWYRQDPGLGLRLIYFSYDVKMKEKGDIPEGYSVSREKKERFSLILESASTNQTSMYLCASTHRSPLHFGNGTRLTVT.

The chain joins TRBV2 to TRBJ2-2; TRBD1 might be the D (6 bases). Trimming shortened V by 10 bases and J by 6 bases, and 33 bases separated the two germline ends. The germline gives CDR1 SNHLY, CDR2 FYNNEI. CDR3 length: 19 residues. The chain's CDR3 is CATEKTAGEESEYSGELFF. The CDR3 region has the DNA TGTGCCACCGAAAAAACAGCAGGGGAAGAGTCGGAGTACTCCGGGGAGCTGTTTTTT.